These 10 T cell receptor beta chains originate from one sample sequenced in a study of T-cell reconstitution after alpha-beta-depleted transplantation in children. The library targeted TCRbeta and was prepared with unique molecular identifiers. One entry per CDR3 protein results from TCRdb running MiXCR on the PCR reads. The profile shows just under 350,000 distinct CDR3 sequences, roughly 17% of them singletons. Sequencing was performed on PBMCs, mostly from graft donor cells, taken 360 days after TCRalphabeta/CD19-depleted stem cell transplant. The receptors were sampled from a male patient between 2 and 10 years old who had a stem cell transplant for acute lymphoblastic leukemia, so the T cells may come from the graft donor.

This clonotype came up a few times. The rearrangement links TRBV27 to TRBJ2-1; 16 bases are a match to TRBD2. V gave up 7 bases and J gave up 5 bases; unmatched junction bases: 14. The CDR3 covers 19 residues. In germline, CDR1 is MNHEY, CDR2 SMNVEV (reference sequence). CDR3 DNA: TGTGCCAGCATCCCGTCTTTGGGACTAGCGGGAGGGCCGCACAATGAGCAGTTCTTC. Its protein is CASIPSLGLAGGPHNEQFF.

The chain combines TRBV7-3 with TRBJ2-6; the D is unclear. V lost 1 base and J 0 bases, leaving 10 bases between the germline ends. Germline values: CDR1 SGHTA, CDR2 FQGTGA. This CDR3 contains 17 residues. CDR3 in amino acids: CASSLNPRRSGANVLTF. CDR3 bases: TGTGCCAGCAGCTTAAATCCCCGACGCTCTGGGGCCAACGTCCTGACTTTC. Using reference TRBV7-3 and TRBJ2-6 for the parts outside the CDR3, the full variable domain is GAGVSQTPSNKVTEKGKYVELRCDPISGHTALYWYRQSLGQGPEFLIYFQGTGAADDSGLPNDRFFAVRPEGSVSTLKIQRTERGDSAVYLCASSLNPRRSGANVLTFGAGSRLTVL.

Here the CDR3 DNA reads TGTGCCAGCAGTTATACATCCCCACGCGCCGGGGAGCTGTTTTTT. The encoded protein is CASSYTSPRAGELFF. V usage is TRBV28 and J usage is TRBJ2-2; D is uncertain. This CDR3 is built from 15 residues. V lost 4 bases and J lost 6, with 15 bases in between. Looked up from germline, CDR1 is MDHEN and CDR2 is SYDVKM.

This clonotype was counted between two and nine times. The chain links TRBV2 to TRBJ2-7; D unresolved. Germline V gives CDR1 SNHLY, CDR2 FYNNEI. V was shortened by 10 bases and J by 3 bases, with 10 bases between the two germline ends. There are 11 residues in the CDR3. CDR3 bases: TGTGCCAAACTGGTGGGCTACGAGCAGTACTTC. It encodes CAKLVGYEQYF.

The chain uses TRBV4-1 and TRBJ2-3, with 14 bases fitting TRBD2. The CDR3 spans 21 residues. Germline values: CDR1 MGHRA, CDR2 YSYEKL. J lost 0 bases, V lost 2 bases, and 13 bases had no gene match. The CDR3 region has the DNA TGCGCCAGCAGCCAACCGAAATTTGGACTAGCGGGAGGAACTAGCACAGATACGCAGTATTTT. Protein product: CASSQPKFGLAGGTSTDTQYF.

This clonotype occurred many times. Germline is not matched at one junction end, which may reflect a read error. The chain combines TRBV29-1 with TRBJ2-7; D might be TRBD1 (6 bases). Germline V gene sequence: CDR1 SQVTM, CDR2 ANQGSEA. The CDR3 covers 15 residues. The CDR3 sequence: CSVVAPTGHPYEQYF. For the CDR3, the DNA is TGCAGCGTTGTAGCCCCAACGGGACATCCCTATGAGCAGTACTTC.

The CDR3 coding sequence is TGTGCCAGCAGGGGCCTCGGGACAGGGTTCACCGGGGAGCTGTTTTTT. It is translated as CASRGLGTGFTGELFF. The chain employs TRBV6-1 and TRBJ2-2; TRBD1 matches 9 bases. This CDR3 has 16 residues. Looked up from germline, CDR1 is MNHNS and CDR2 is SASEGT. V lost 6 bases to trimming and J lost 4 bases; unmatched junction nucleotides: 9.

CDR3: CASRRSPLKPGTDTQYF. CDR3 nucleotides: TGCGCCAGCAGACGTAGCCCGCTTAAGCCAGGCACAGATACGCAGTATTTT. The V call is TRBV10-1, the J call TRBJ2-3; unclear D gene. The CDR3 is made up of 17 amino acids. Trimming removed 6 bases at V and 1 base at J, with 20 bases between. From germline, CDR1 is WNHNN and CDR2 SYGVQD (reference sequence).

This clonotype showed up just a few times. The chain combines TRBV12-3 or TRBV12-4 with TRBJ2-1; D is uncertain. The CDR3 runs to 14 residues. Trimming shortened V by 4 bases and J by 3 bases, and 10 bases separated the two germline ends. The CDR3 DNA sequence: TGTGCCAGCAGTTCCCAGCTAAGCTACAATGAGCAGTTCTTC. Its protein is CASSSQLSYNEQFF.

The table lists this clonotype with a few counts. This chain uses TRBV18 with TRBJ1-3, with D unclear. V gave up 2 bases and J gave up 4 bases, with 18 bases separating them. In germline, CDR1 is KGHSH, CDR2 LQKENI. This CDR3 has 17 residues. CDR3 loop: CASSPSSWSSLGNTIYF. The DNA for the CDR3 is TGTGCCAGCTCACCATCTAGTTGGAGCTCCTTAGGAAACACCATATATTTT.